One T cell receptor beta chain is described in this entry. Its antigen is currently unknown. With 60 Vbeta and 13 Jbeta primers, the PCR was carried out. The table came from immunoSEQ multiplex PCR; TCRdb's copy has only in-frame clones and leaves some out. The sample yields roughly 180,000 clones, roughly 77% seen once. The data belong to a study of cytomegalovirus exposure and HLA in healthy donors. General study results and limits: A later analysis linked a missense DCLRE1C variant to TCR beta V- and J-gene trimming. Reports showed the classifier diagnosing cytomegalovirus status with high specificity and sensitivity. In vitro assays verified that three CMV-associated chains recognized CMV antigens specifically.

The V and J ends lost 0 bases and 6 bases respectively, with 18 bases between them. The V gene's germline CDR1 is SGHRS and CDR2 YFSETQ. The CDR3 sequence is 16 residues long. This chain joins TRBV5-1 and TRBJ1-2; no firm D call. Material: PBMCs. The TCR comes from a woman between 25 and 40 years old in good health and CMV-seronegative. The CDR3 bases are TGCGCCAGCAGCTTGGTCCCAGGCACGACCCCTCATGGCTACACCTTC. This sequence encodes CASSLVPGTTPHGYTF.